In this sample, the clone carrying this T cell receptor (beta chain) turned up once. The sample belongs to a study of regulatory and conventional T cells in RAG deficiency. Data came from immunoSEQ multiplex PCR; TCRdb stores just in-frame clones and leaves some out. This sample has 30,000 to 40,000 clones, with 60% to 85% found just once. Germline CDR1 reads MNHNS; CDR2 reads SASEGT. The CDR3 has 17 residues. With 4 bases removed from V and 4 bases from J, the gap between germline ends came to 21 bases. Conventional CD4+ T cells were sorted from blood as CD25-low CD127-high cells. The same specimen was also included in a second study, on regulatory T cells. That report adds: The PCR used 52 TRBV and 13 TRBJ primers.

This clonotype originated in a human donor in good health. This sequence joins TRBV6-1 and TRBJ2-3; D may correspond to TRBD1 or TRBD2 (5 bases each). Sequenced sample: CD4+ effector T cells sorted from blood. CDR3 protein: CASSASGRSRPPDTQYF. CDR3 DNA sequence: TGTGCCAGCAGTGCCTCGGGACGTAGCCGGCCCCCAGATACGCAGTATTTT.